This T cell receptor (beta chain) derives from a study of blood T cell repertoires in COVID-19. Study overall: COVID-19 samples collected from the United States, Italy and Spain covered acute and convalescent phases.

This clone was recorded once. Original processing notes: Estimates of nucleated cell counts were drawn from the amplification of reference gene primers. The protocol was immunoSEQ multiplex PCR, while the TCRdb copy is restricted to in-frame clones and leaves out a portion. For V, J and clone size, that table is used; D and trimming come from the DNA. Among roughly 200,000 clones listed, approximately 80% were seen once. Trimming at V came to 7 bases and at J to 1 base, leaving 9 bases not matched to a gene. The germline V gene encodes CDR1 MNHEY and CDR2 SMNVEV (reference sequence). This CDR3 comprises 15 residues.

The sequence derives from a woman between 35 and 50 years old with COVID-19, enrolled during active disease. The sample comprised peripheral blood. The chain couples TRBV27 to TRBJ2-7; 8 positions agree with TRBD1. CDR3 bases: TGTGCCAGCACCAAAGGACAGGGCAATTCCTACGAGCAGTACTTC. Amino acids: CASTKGQGNSYEQYF.